The 7 T cell receptor beta chains given below trace back to one sample, sequenced in a study of cytomegalovirus exposure and HLA in healthy donors. This PCR relied on a set of 60 Vbeta primers and 13 Jbeta primers. Assay: immunoSEQ multiplex PCR; the TCRdb copy retains only in-frame clones and omits some. The table lists about 130,000 clones, less than 85% of them singletons. What was sequenced was PBMCs. These receptors came from a man aged 35-49 years in good health and CMV-seronegative.

This clone was detected only a few times. The chain carries TRBV9 and TRBJ1-3; a weak D match, TRBD1 (5 bases). Germline V CDR1 and CDR2: SGDLS, YYNGEE. The ends were cut back, 0 bases at V and 4 bases at J, with 11 bases in the middle. This CDR3 is built from 15 residues. CDR3: CASSVDPRAGNTIYF. The CDR3 nucleotides read TGTGCCAGCAGCGTAGACCCCAGGGCCGGAAACACCATATATTTT.

The J gene is TRBJ2-7, the V gene TRBV5-1, with a tentative D call TRBD1 (6 bases). The ends were cut back, 4 bases at V and 0 bases at J, with 11 bases in the middle. This CDR3 comprises 14 residues. CDR1 SGHRS and CDR2 YFSETQ come from the germline V gene. As DNA, the CDR3 is TGCGCCAGCAGCCGACAGGTTTCCTCCTACGAGCAGTACTTC. It codes for CASSRQVSSYEQYF.

The CDR3 region has the DNA TGTGCCAGCAGTTCGCTACGGACAGGGACTGAAGCTTTCTTT. It is translated as CASSSLRTGTEAFF. The chain is built from TRBV27 and TRBJ1-1, with 8 bases matching TRBD1. This CDR3 contains 14 residues. V shed 4 bases, J shed 5 bases, and the junction held 6 bases outside the gene matches. Germline V gene lookup returns CDR1 MNHEY and CDR2 SMNVEV (reference sequence).

This clone was recorded a few times. The J gene is TRBJ2-1, the V gene TRBV5-1; 7 nucleotides agree with TRBD2. Unmatched junction bases numbered 4, after V lost 4 bases and J lost 0 bases. The V gene's germline CDR1 is SGHRS and CDR2 YFSETQ. The CDR3 sequence is 15 residues long. CDR3 sequence (DNA): TGCGCCAGCAGCACGCGGGAGAGCTCCTACAATGAGCAGTTCTTC. Residues: CASSTRESSYNEQFF. Variable domain in full (rest from reference TRBV5-1 and TRBJ2-1): KAGVTQTPRYLIKTRGQQVTLSCSPISGHRSVSWYQQTPGQGLQFLFEYFSETQRNKGNFPGRFSGRQFSNSRSEMNVSTLELGDSALYLCASSTRESSYNEQFFGPGTRLTVL.

The count of this clone is one. The V gene is TRBV9, the J gene TRBJ2-5, with 8 bases aligning to TRBD1. The length of the CDR3 is 13 residues. V shed 7 bases and J 0 bases; nucleotides not matched to a gene: 2. The V gene's germline CDR1 is SGDLS and CDR2 YYNGEE. The chain's CDR3 is CASDRGNQETQYF. As DNA, the CDR3 is TGTGCCAGCGACAGGGGCAACCAAGAGACCCAGTACTTC.

This clone was counted a single time. The gene calls are TRBV11-2 and TRBJ2-1, with 8 bases that match TRBD2. V lost 5 bases, J lost 9 bases, and 6 bases stayed unmatched. The length of the CDR3 is 13 residues. Germline loops: CDR1 SGHAT, CDR2 FQNNGV. The CDR3 nucleotides are TGTGCCAGCAGCAAGGGACTAGATGGTGAGCAGTTCTTC. As protein: CASSKGLDGEQFF.

The chain carries TRBV19 and TRBJ2-1; D is perhaps TRBD2 (6 bases). The CDR3 totals 14 residues. CDR1 and CDR2 (germline): LNHDA, SQIVND (reference sequence). Trimming pared 1 base from V and 3 bases from J, leaving 7 bases between. This CDR3 is CASSIAGVYNEQFF. The CDR3 DNA follows: TGTGCCAGTAGTATAGCGGGAGTCTACAATGAGCAGTTCTTC.